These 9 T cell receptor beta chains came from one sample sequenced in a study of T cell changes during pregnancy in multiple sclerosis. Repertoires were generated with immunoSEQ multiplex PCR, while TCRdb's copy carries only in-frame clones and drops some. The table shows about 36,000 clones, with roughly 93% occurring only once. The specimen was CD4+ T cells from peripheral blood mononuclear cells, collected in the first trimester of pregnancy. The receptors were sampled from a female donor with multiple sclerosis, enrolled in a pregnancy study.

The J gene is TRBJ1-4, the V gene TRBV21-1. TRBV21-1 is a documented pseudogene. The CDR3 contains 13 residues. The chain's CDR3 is CASSTLYNEKLFF. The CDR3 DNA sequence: TGTGCCAGCAGCACACTGTACAATGAAAAACTGTTTTTT.

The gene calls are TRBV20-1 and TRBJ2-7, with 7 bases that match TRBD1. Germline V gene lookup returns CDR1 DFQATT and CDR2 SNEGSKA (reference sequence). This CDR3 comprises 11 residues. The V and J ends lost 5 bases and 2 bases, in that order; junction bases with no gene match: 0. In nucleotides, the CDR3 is TGCAGTGCTGGGACAGCCTACGAGCAGTACTTC. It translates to CSAGTAYEQYF.

The CDR3 bases are TGTGCCAGCAGCCCGGGACTAGCGGAGTTTGGCGAGCAGTACTTC. Translated: CASSPGLAEFGEQYF. The chain employs TRBV7-8 and TRBJ2-7, with 11 bases matching TRBD2. This CDR3 has 15 residues. Trimming at V came to 5 bases and at J to 6 bases, leaving 9 bases not matched to a gene. Germline V gene sequence: CDR1 SGHVS, CDR2 FQNEAQ.

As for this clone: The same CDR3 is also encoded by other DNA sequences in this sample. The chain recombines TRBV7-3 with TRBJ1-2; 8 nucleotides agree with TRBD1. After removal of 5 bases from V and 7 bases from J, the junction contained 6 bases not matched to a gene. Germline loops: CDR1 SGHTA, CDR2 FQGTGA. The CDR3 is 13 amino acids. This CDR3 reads CASSPGGAGGYTF. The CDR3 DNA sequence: TGTGCCAGCAGCCCAGGGGGCGCCGGTGGCTACACCTTC.

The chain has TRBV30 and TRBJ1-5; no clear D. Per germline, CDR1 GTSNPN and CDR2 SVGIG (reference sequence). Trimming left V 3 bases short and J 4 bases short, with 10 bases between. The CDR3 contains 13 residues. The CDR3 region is CAWRGTVNQPQHF. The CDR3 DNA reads TGTGCCTGGAGAGGCACAGTTAATCAGCCCCAGCATTTT.

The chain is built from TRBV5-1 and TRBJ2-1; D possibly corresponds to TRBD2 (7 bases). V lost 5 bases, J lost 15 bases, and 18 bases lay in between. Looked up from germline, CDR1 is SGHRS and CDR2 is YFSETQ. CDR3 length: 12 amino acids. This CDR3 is CASSTGGGAGFF. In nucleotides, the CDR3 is TGCGCCAGCAGTACTGGCGGGGGCGCAGGGTTCTTC.

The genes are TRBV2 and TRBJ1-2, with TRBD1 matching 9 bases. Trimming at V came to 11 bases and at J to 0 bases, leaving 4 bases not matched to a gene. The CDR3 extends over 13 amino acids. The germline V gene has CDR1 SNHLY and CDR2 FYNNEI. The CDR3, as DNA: TGTGCCGGGACAGGGCTCGCTAACTATGGCTACACCTTC. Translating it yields CAGTGLANYGYTF.

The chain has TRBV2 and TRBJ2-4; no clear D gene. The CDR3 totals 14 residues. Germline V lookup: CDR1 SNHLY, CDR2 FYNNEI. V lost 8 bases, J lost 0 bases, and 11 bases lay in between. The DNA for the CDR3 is TGTGCCAGCGGCCTTGATCTAGCCAAAAACATTCAGTACTTC. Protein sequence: CASGLDLAKNIQYF.

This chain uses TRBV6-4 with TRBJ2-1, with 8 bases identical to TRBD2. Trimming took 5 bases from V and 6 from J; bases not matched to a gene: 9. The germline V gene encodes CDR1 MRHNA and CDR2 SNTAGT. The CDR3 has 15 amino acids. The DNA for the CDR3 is TGTGCCAGCAGTTCACGGGGGGGCCTCTTCAATGAGCAGTTCTTC. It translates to CASSSRGGLFNEQFF.